The T cell receptor (beta chain) under discussion was sequenced for a study of blood T cells in healthy people across ages. A few counts support this clonotype. The CDR3 contains 14 residues. The germline V gene encodes CDR1 MNHEY and CDR2 SMNVEV (reference sequence). V lost 6 bases and J lost 5; bases outside the gene matches: 5. A sample-barcoded 5' primer and a J-beta primer mix were used in a second PCR of roughly 7 to 11 cycles. TCRdb redid the calling of the 5' RACE reads with MiXCR, one entry per CDR3 protein. The sample holds approximately 1.5 million distinct CDR3 sequences; around 40% are singletons and the top ten take 4%.

The TCR sequence derives from a young woman in good health. The sequencing sample was made of blood. The chain couples TRBV27 to TRBJ2-1, with 9 bases lining up with TRBD2. CDR3 amino acids: CASSWAGGNNEQFF. The CDR3 bases are TGTGCCAGCAGCTGGGCGGGGGGGAACAATGAGCAGTTCTTC.